The 18 T cell receptor beta chains reported below all come from one sample, sequenced in a study of T-cell reconstitution after alpha-beta-depleted transplantation in children. Unique molecular identifiers featured in how the TCRbeta library was prepared. TCRdb reprocessed the PCR reads via MiXCR and lists one record per CDR3 protein. Of 450,000 to 600,000 distinct CDR3 sequences listed, about 10% were seen once; the top ten hold 2%. The sample consisted of PBMCs, taken before TCRalphabeta/CD19-depleted stem cell transplant. The source of these receptors is a child aged 2-15 years with inherited bone marrow failure, due to receive a stem cell transplant.

The gene calls are TRBV3-1 and TRBJ2-1, with TRBD2 matching over 8 bases. The V and J ends lost 6 bases and 6 bases, in that order; junction bases with no gene match: 7. The germline gives CDR1 LGHDT, CDR2 YNNKEL (reference sequence). The CDR3 has 14 residues. The CDR3 DNA sequence: TGTGCCAGCAGTCTCTCGCGGGAGGCCAATGAGCAGTTCTTC. Its translation is CASSLSREANEQFF.

This clonotype was seen at least ten times. The V gene is TRBV6-1, the J gene TRBJ1-2; D not certain. V was pared by 1 base and J by 7 bases, with 13 bases between. There are 14 residues in the CDR3. From germline, CDR1 is MNHNS and CDR2 SASEGT. Here the CDR3 reads CASSEVRADGGYTF. The CDR3 nucleotides are TGTGCCAGCAGTGAAGTGAGGGCTGATGGTGGCTACACCTTC.

At least ten counts were recorded for this clonotype. The rearrangement joins TRBV29-1 to TRBJ2-1, with a weak D call TRBD2 (6 bases). The CDR3 is 12 residues long. Trimming left V 4 bases short and J 10 bases short, with 14 bases between. Germline CDR1 is SQVTM and CDR2 is ANQGSEA. This CDR3 is CSVASGSREQFF. The CDR3 DNA sequence: TGCAGCGTTGCTTCCGGGAGTAGGGAGCAGTTCTTC.

Details on this clonotype: One end of the junction is discordant with germline, which a read error may explain. The rearrangement links TRBV11-2 to TRBJ1-1, with unresolved D. The CDR3 extends over 13 amino acids. Germline V CDR1 and CDR2: SGHAT, FQNNGV. CDR3 DNA: TGTGCCAGCAGCTTATATACAGCCAAGGAAGCTTCCTTT. Its translation is CASSLYTAKEASF. The full variable domain, with the rest looked up from reference TRBV11-2 and TRBJ1-1, is EAGVAQSPRYKIIEKRQSVAFWCNPISGHATLYWYQQILGQGPKLLIQFQNNGVVDDSQLPKDRFSAERLKGVDSTLKIQPAKLEDSAVYLCASSLYTAKEASFGQGTRLTVV.

In this sample, this clonotype turned up many times. The gene calls are TRBV20-1 and TRBJ2-7; D assignment may be TRBD1 or TRBD2 (5 bases each). V gave up 6 bases and J gave up 5 bases, with 17 bases separating them. This CDR3 spans 13 amino acids. Per the germline V gene, CDR1 is DFQATT and CDR2 is SNEGSKA (reference sequence). The DNA for the CDR3 is TGCAGTGCGCAGGGACCCTTATGGCACGAGCAGTACTTC. Translation gives CSAQGPLWHEQYF.

CDR3 nucleotides: TGTGCCAGCAGCCCCGGGACAACCAATCCCTACGAGCAGTACTTC. Translating gives CASSPGTTNPYEQYF. This chain links TRBV9 with TRBJ2-7, with a weak D call TRBD1 (6 bases). The CDR3 is 15 amino acids. V gave up 4 bases and J gave up 2 bases, with 16 bases separating them. The germline gives CDR1 SGDLS, CDR2 YYNGEE.

This clonotype was observed many times. The V call is TRBV11-1, the J call TRBJ2-3; 7 bases agree with TRBD2. Unmatched junction bases numbered 19, after V lost 5 bases and J lost 2 bases. From germline, CDR1 is SGHAT and CDR2 FQDESV (reference sequence). The CDR3 is 19 residues long. The DNA of the CDR3 is TGTGCCAGCAGCCCCTGGCCGGGGAGGGATCCCCTCTACACAGATACGCAGTATTTT. Encoded protein: CASSPWPGRDPLYTDTQYF.

Ten or more counts support this clonotype. This chain uses TRBV27 with TRBJ1-2; TRBD1 aligns across 10 bases. The CDR3 has 14 residues. Germline assignment: CDR1 MNHEY and CDR2 SMNVEV (reference sequence). V lost 5 bases to trimming and J lost 5 bases; unmatched junction nucleotides: 5. CDR3 sequence reads: CASSIGQGGYGYTF. CDR3 DNA: TGTGCCAGCAGTATCGGACAGGGGGGATATGGCTACACCTTC.

This clonotype came up many times. The chain couples TRBV6-2 or TRBV6-3 to TRBJ2-1; TRBD1 agrees at 8 bases. CDR3 length: 16 amino acids. The germline V gene has CDR1 MNHEY and CDR2 SVGEGT. The trim removed 1 base at V and 5 bases at J, leaving 7 bases unmatched. This CDR3 reads CASSYLRTGFHNEQFF. CDR3 sequence (DNA): TGTGCCAGCAGTTACTTACGGACAGGGTTCCACAATGAGCAGTTCTTC.

A note on this clonotype: A read error may be the cause here, since a much bigger clone is one base away. The J gene is TRBJ2-7, the V gene TRBV10-1, with 7 bases fitting TRBD1. This CDR3 has 14 residues. The V segment lost 3 bases and the J segment 5 bases; nucleotides outside the gene matches: 7. Per germline, CDR1 WNHNN and CDR2 SYGVQD (reference sequence). The DNA for the CDR3 is TGCGCCAGCAGTGATCCAGGGGGAAGGGACGAGCAGTACTTC. Its translation is CASSDPGGRDEQYF.

Only a few counts were recorded for this clonotype. The chain couples TRBV27 to TRBJ2-6; D ambiguous. Looked up from germline, CDR1 is MNHEY and CDR2 is SMNVEV (reference sequence). Trimming took off 7 bases at V and 1 base at J, with 11 bases between the two ends. The CDR3 sequence is 15 residues long. CDR3 DNA sequence: TGTGCCAGCACCGTCCTGGGGTCTGGGGCCAACGTCCTGACTTTC. As protein: CASTVLGSGANVLTF.

This clonotype was detected many times. The rearrangement uses TRBV20-1 and TRBJ2-5, with a tentative D call TRBD2 (6 bases). The germline V gene has CDR1 DFQATT and CDR2 SNEGSKA (reference sequence). The CDR3 sequence is 14 residues long. V lost 6 bases and J 7 bases, leaving 21 bases between the germline ends. The CDR3 here is CSASISSGPGTQYF. CDR3 in DNA: TGCAGTGCCAGTATTAGTAGCGGTCCGGGGACCCAGTACTTC.

For this clonotype: One base away lies a much larger clone, so this may be a sequencing read error. V gene TRBV28 combines with J gene TRBJ2-3, with D uncertain. Trimming left V 3 bases short and J 4 bases short, with 5 bases between. Germline loops: CDR1 MDHEN, CDR2 SYDVKM. The CDR3 totals 12 residues. CDR3 coding DNA: TGTGCCAGCAGTTTTTGGTCAGATACGCAGTATTTT. It is translated as CASSFWSDTQYF.

The table lists this clonotype with many counts. This chain connects TRBV2 to TRBJ1-5, with D hard to call. The CDR3 consists of 14 residues. In germline, CDR1 is SNHLY, CDR2 FYNNEI. V gave up 7 bases and J gave up 3 bases, with 13 bases separating them. The DNA for the CDR3 is TGTGCCAGCAATGAGGGCAGTTACAATCAGCCCCAGCATTTT. Protein sequence: CASNEGSYNQPQHF.

As concerns this clonotype: One base away lies a much larger clone, so this may be a sequencing read error. The chain carries TRBV10-3 and TRBJ2-5; 8 positions agree with TRBD1. The J segment lost 2 bases and the V segment lost 4 bases, leaving 0 bases of the junction unmatched. This CDR3 region has 13 residues. Germline V CDR1 and CDR2: ENHRY, SYGVKD. The CDR3 is CAISGTGQETQYF. CDR3 in DNA: TGTGCCATCAGTGGGACAGGGCAAGAGACCCAGTACTTC.

This clonotype was seen at least ten times. This chain uses TRBV5-1 with TRBJ2-1, with D possibly TRBD1 on 5 matching bases. The V and J ends lost 2 bases and 5 bases respectively, with 11 bases between them. This CDR3 contains 14 residues. CDR1 and CDR2 (germline): SGHRS, YFSETQ. The DNA for the CDR3 is TGCGCCAGCAGCTTCCAGGGATTAAACAATGAGCAGTTCTTC. Amino acid sequence: CASSFQGLNNEQFF.

Ten or more counts support this clonotype. V usage is TRBV20-1 and J usage is TRBJ2-5; no firm D call. Trimming took off 4 bases at V and 4 bases at J, with 16 bases between the two ends. Germline V CDR1 and CDR2: DFQATT, SNEGSKA (reference sequence). This CDR3 is 14 amino acids long. In nucleotides, the CDR3 is TGCAGTGCTATCCCCTCCCCCAACGGAGAGACCCAGTACTTC. Translating gives CSAIPSPNGETQYF.

Ten or more counts support this clonotype. V and J are TRBV5-6 and TRBJ2-7; D is possibly TRBD2 (5 bases). This CDR3 has 14 residues. V was cut by 1 base and J by 5 bases, with 13 bases left in between. The germline V gene encodes CDR1 SGHDT and CDR2 YYEEEE. The CDR3 DNA sequence: TGTGCCAGCAGCTTGTGGGGAGCGCGGGACGAGCAGTACTTC. Its translation is CASSLWGARDEQYF.